The source of this T cell receptor (beta chain) is a study of T cell changes during pregnancy in multiple sclerosis. Trimming took off 7 bases at V and 4 bases at J, with 10 bases between the two ends. The CDR3 runs 12 residues. Germline lookup yields CDR1 MNHNS and CDR2 SASEGT. Profiling relied on immunoSEQ multiplex PCR, and the TCRdb table lists in-frame clones only, not all of them. The sample lists fewer than 55,000 clones, 88% occurring once. The chain employs TRBV6-1 and TRBJ1-2; D is undetermined. The TCR was taken from a female donor in good health, enrolled as a control in a pregnancy study. The input for sequencing was CD8+ T cells from peripheral blood mononuclear cells, taken after pregnancy. This CDR3 reads CASITTGYGYTF. The CDR3 DNA reads as TGTGCCAGCATAACAACGGGCTATGGCTACACCTTC.